This T cell receptor beta chain derives from a study of STAT3 mutations in large granular lymphocyte leukemia. Study observations and caveats: Every T-LGLL patient had at least one immunodominant TCRbeta clonotype.

As for this clone: The target antigen is unknown.

Assay: immunoSEQ multiplex PCR; the TCRdb copy retains only in-frame clones and omits some. The sample holds 2,000 to 3,000 clones, approximately 50% seen once. Germline V CDR1 and CDR2: LNHNV, YYDKDF (reference sequence). Between the trimmed V and J ends, which lost 3 bases and 6 bases, there was a span of 12 bases. This CDR3 has 14 amino acids. This clonotype was sampled from a man between 60 and 70 years old with T-cell large granular lymphocyte leukemia. Some clones in this sample may be carry-over from other donors' samples. The sample was peripheral blood mononuclear cells. The V and J genes are TRBV15 and TRBJ1-5; D possibly corresponds to TRBD1 (6 bases). CDR3 region: CATSSQGRSQPQHF. The DNA of the CDR3 is TGTGCCACCAGCAGCCAGGGGAGGAGTCAGCCCCAGCATTTT. Combining the CDR3 with reference TRBV15 and TRBJ1-5 gives the whole variable domain DAMVIQNPRYQVTQFGKPVTLSCSQTLNHNVMYWYQQKSSQAPKLLFHYYDKDFNNEADTPDNFQSRRPNTSFCFLDIRSPGLGDTAMYLCATSSQGRSQPQHFGDGTRLSIL.